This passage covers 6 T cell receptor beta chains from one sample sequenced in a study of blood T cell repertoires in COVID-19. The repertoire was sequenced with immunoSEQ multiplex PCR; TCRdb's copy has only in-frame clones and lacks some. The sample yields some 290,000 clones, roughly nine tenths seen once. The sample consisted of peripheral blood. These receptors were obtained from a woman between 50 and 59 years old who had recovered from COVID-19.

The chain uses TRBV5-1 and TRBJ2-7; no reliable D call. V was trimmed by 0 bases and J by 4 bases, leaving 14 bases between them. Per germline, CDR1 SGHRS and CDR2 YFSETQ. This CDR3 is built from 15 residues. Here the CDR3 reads CASSLVGQAFYEQYF. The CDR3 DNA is TGCGCCAGCAGCTTGGTTGGGCAAGCCTTTTACGAGCAGTACTTC.

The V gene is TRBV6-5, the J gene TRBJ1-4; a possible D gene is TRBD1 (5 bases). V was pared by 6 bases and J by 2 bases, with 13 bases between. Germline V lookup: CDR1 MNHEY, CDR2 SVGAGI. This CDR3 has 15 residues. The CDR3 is CASSPAGGTNEKLFF. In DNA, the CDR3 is TGTGCCAGCAGCCCGGCGGGGGGGACTAATGAAAAACTGTTTTTT.

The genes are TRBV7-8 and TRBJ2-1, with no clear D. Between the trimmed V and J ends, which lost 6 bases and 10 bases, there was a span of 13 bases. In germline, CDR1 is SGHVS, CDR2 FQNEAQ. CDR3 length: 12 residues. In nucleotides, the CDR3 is TGTGCCAGCAGGCGACTGTCCGGGGAGCAGTTCTTC. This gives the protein CASRRLSGEQFF. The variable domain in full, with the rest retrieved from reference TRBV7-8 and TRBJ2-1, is GAGVSQSPRYKVAKRGQDVALRCDPISGHVSLFWYQQALGQGPEFLTYFQNEAQLDKSGLPSDRFFAERPEGSVSTLKIQRTQQEDSAVYLCASRRLSGEQFFGPGTRLTVL.

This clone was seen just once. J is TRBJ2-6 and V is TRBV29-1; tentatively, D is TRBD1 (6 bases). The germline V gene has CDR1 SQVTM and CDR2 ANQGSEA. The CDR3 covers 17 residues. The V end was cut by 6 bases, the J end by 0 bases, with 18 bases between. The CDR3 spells CSVIIGTPNSGANVLTF. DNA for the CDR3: TGCAGCGTCATAATAGGGACACCCAACTCTGGGGCCAACGTCCTGACTTTC.

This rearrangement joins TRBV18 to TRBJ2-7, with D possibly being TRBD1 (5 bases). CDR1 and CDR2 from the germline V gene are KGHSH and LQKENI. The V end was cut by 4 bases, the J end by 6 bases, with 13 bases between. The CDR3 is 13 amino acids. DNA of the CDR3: TGTGCCAGCTCACTTACCCAGGGTTCCGAGCAGTACTTC. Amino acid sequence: CASSLTQGSEQYF.

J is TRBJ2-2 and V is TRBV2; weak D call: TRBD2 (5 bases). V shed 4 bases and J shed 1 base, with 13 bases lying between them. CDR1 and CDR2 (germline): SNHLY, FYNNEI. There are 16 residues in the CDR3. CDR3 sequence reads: CASSVYSGMNTGELFF. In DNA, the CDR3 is TGTGCCAGCAGTGTCTATTCGGGGATGAACACCGGGGAGCTGTTTTTT. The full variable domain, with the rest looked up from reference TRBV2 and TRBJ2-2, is EPEVTQTPSHQVTQMGQEVILRCVPISNHLYFYWYRQILGQKVEFLVSFYNNEISEKSEIFDDQFSVERPDGSNFTLKIRSTKLEDSAMYFCASSVYSGMNTGELFFGEGSRLTVL.